Shown below are 2 T cell receptor beta chains from a single sample sequenced in a study of T cell responses to AZD1222 COVID-19 vaccine. The assay was immunoSEQ multiplex PCR, and TCRdb's table has in-frame clones only and misses some. The sample holds about 88,000 clones, about 89% seen once. The sequenced sample was peripheral blood, obtained 28 days after the second AZD1222 dose. These TCRs come from an adult who received the AZD1222 COVID-19 vaccine.

This clone occurred once. This chain uses TRBV11-2 with TRBJ1-4; 7 positions agree with TRBD1. Per germline, CDR1 SGHAT and CDR2 FQNNGV. V lost 2 bases and J lost 4; bases outside the gene matches: 4. CDR3 length equals 15 residues. CDR3 sequence (DNA): TGTGCCAGCAGCTTAAACAGGGGCATTAATGAAAAACTGTTTTTT. Translation gives CASSLNRGINEKLFF.

This clone has more than one count but fewer than ten. The V call is TRBV4-1, the J call TRBJ2-1; 10 bases match TRBD2. The CDR3 has 17 amino acids. Germline CDR1 is MGHRA and CDR2 is YSYEKL. V lost 4 bases and J lost 4; bases outside the gene matches: 10. The CDR3 DNA reads TGCGCCAGCAGCCCCACTAGCGGGACTAGAACATACAATGAGCAGTTCTTC. It codes for CASSPTSGTRTYNEQFF.